This is a list of T cell receptor beta chains from one sample in a study of blood T cells in healthy people across ages. Using its own MiXCR run on the 5' RACE reads, TCRdb lists one record per CDR3 protein. The sample has 1.2 million to 1.5 million distinct CDR3 sequences, roughly 40% seen once. Sequencing was carried out using blood. All receptors derive from a woman between 18 and 29 years old in good health. Each CDR3 is given with its conserved first and last residue. D genes are given only for firm matches. Size values are once, few and many counts, or a class for expanded clones, and some rows have none.

J gene,clone size,V gene,D gene,CDR3 DNA,CDR3 protein
TRBJ2-1,once,TRBV20-1,TRBD1,TGCAGTGCTCCAGACAGGGGGGGCTCCTACAATGAGCAGTTCTTC,CSAPDRGGSYNEQFF
TRBJ1-4,NA,TRBV6-6,NA,TGTGCCAGCAGTTACTGGGGGGTTAATGAAAAACTGTTTTTT,CASSYWGVNEKLFF
TRBJ2-7,NA,TRBV20-1,NA,TGCAGTGCTAGGAGTGGGGTAGCCTACGAGCAGTACTTC,CSARSGVAYEQYF
TRBJ2-7,NA,TRBV6-7,NA,TGTGCCAGCAGTTACGTTGCTATCGGATACGAGCAGTACTTC,CASSYVAIGYEQYF
TRBJ2-1,few,TRBV29-1,TRBD2,TGCAGCGTTGACAGCGGGAGGGCGGGCAATGAGCAGTTCTTC,CSVDSGRAGNEQFF
TRBJ2-7,NA,TRBV11-2,TRBD1,TGTGCCAGCAGCTTTGTGACAGGGGGCGACTCCTACGAGCAGTACTTC,CASSFVTGGDSYEQYF
TRBJ1-2,many,TRBV7-2,NA,TGTGCCAGCAGCTCCAAGGGGGGCTATGGCTACACCTTC,CASSSKGGYGYTF
TRBJ2-1,few,TRBV12-3/TRBV12-4,TRBD1,TGTGCCAGCAGTCGGGACAGGGTCCTCTGGGGCGATGAGCAGTTCTTC,CASSRDRVLWGDEQFF
TRBJ1-2,few,TRBV20-1,TRBD1,TGCAGTGCTTTGACAGGGGGTAACTATGGCTACACCTTC,CSALTGGNYGYTF
TRBJ2-7,many,TRBV3-1,NA,TGTGCCAGCAGCCAAATCGGACAAACCAGTCAGCAGTACTTC,CASSQIGQTSQQYF
TRBJ1-1,NA,TRBV3-1,TRBD1,TGTGCCAGCAGCTCAATTCTTACCGACAGGGTCAGTGAAGCTTTCTTT,CASSSILTDRVSEAFF
TRBJ1-2,NA,TRBV29-1,NA,TGCAGCGGGGCAACAGCTAACTATGGCTACACCTTC,CSGATANYGYTF
TRBJ2-6,NA,TRBV6-5,NA,TGTGCCAGCAGTTACGGTGTTGTGGTAGGACGGTCTGGGGCCAACGTCCTGACTTTC,CASSYGVVVGRSGANVLTF
TRBJ2-5,few,TRBV5-1,TRBD2,TGCGCCAGCAGCTTTAACCGTCAGGGGACTAGCGGGAGGGCTGAGCAGTACTTC,CASSFNRQGTSGRAEQYF
TRBJ2-1,few,TRBV4-2,NA,TGTGCCAGCAGCTCTCGGGTAGAGCAGTTCTTC,CASSSRVEQFF
TRBJ2-3,few,TRBV12-3/TRBV12-4,NA,TGTGCCAGCAGTTTTATCAATTTGGGAGGACCCAGAACAGACCGTGATACGCAGTATTTT,CASSFINLGGPRTDRDTQYF
TRBJ2-1,few,TRBV7-9,NA,TGTGCCAGCAGCTTAGGGCCCGTCGGGGGTGGGGGCTCCTACAATGAGCAGTTCTTC,CASSLGPVGGGGSYNEQFF
TRBJ2-4,NA,TRBV6-2/TRBV6-3,TRBD1,TGTGCCAGCAGTTTCAGGGGGTTGGCCAAAAACATTCAGTACTTC,CASSFRGLAKNIQYF
TRBJ1-5,NA,TRBV30,NA,TGTGCCTGGAGTGTACCAGGGAAGGATCAGCCCCAGCATTTT,CAWSVPGKDQPQHF
TRBJ2-4,few,TRBV28,TRBD1,TGTGCCAGCAGAGGACAGGGAGAAAACATTCAGTACTTC,CASRGQGENIQYF
TRBJ2-3,NA,TRBV20-1,TRBD2,TGCAGTGCTGGCCTGATCCTAGCGGAAACAGATACGCAGTATTTT,CSAGLILAETDTQYF
TRBJ2-1,NA,TRBV4-1,NA,TGCGCCAGCAGCCAAGAAAGCTATTCCGGTGAGCAGTTCTTC,CASSQESYSGEQFF
TRBJ2-3,NA,TRBV7-3,TRBD2,TGTGCCAGCAGCCCCCGACTAGCGGGTCTTAGCACAGATATGCAGTATTTT,CASSPRLAGLSTDMQYF
TRBJ2-4,NA,TRBV6-5,NA,TGTGCCAGCCAACCCGCCGGGAGCTACGGGCAGTACTTC,CASQPAGSYGQYF
TRBJ2-1,few,TRBV13,TRBD2,TGTGCCAGCAGCTTAAGGCCTAGCGGGAGTGCCTCCTACAATGAGCAGTTCTTC,CASSLRPSGSASYNEQFF
TRBJ2-1,many,TRBV6-6,TRBD1,TGTGCCAGCAGTTACTTGGGACAGGGGAACAATGAGCAGTTCTTC,CASSYLGQGNNEQFF
TRBJ1-1,few,TRBV5-1,NA,TGCGCCAGCAGCTTGGTTTCTCTCGGCGGCAGGCTGAACACTGAAGCTTTCTTT,CASSLVSLGGRLNTEAFF
TRBJ2-1,NA,TRBV5-1,TRBD1,TGCGCCAGCAGCTACGGACAGGAAAACAATGAGCAGTTCTTC,CASSYGQENNEQFF
TRBJ2-1,NA,TRBV12-3/TRBV12-4,TRBD2,TGTGCCAGCAACCGTGGACTAGCGGGGGGTTCTGAGCAGTTCTTC,CASNRGLAGGSEQFF